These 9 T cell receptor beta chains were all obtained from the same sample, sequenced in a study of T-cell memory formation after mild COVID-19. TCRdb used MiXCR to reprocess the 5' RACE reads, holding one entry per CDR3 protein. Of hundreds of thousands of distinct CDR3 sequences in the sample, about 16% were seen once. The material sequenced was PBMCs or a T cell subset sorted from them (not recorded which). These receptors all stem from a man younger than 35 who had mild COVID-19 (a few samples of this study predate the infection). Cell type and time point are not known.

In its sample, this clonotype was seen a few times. CDR3 sequence reads: CASSYSAGSSYEQYV. The CDR3 nucleotides read TGTGCCAGCAGTTACTCCGCGGGGAGCTCCTACGAGCAGTACGTC. This chain joins TRBV6-5 and TRBJ2-7; a weak D match, TRBD2 (6 bases). The germline CDR1 and CDR2 sequences are MNHEY and SVGAGI. The CDR3 is 15 amino acids. V lost 0 bases, J lost 0 bases, and 9 bases lay in between.

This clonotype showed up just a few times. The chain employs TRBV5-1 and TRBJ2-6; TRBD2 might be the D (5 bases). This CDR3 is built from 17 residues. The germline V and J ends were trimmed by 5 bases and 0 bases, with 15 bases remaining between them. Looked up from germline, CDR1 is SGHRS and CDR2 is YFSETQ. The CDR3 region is CASRVSGISSGANVLTF. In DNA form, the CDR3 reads TGCGCCAGCAGAGTCTCCGGGATAAGCTCTGGGGCCAACGTCCTGACTTTC.

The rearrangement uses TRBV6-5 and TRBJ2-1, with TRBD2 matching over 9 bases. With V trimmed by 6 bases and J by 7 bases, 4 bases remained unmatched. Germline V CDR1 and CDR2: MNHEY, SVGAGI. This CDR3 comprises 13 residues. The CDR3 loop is CASRLAGSNEQFF. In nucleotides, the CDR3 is TGTGCCAGCAGACTAGCGGGCTCAAATGAGCAGTTCTTC.

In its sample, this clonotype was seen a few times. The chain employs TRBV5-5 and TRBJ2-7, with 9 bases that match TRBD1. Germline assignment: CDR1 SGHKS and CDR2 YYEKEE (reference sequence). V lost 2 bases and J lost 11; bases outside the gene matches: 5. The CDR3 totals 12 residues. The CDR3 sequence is CASSFDRDREYV. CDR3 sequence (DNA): TGTGCCAGCAGCTTTGACCGGGACAGGGAGTACGTC.

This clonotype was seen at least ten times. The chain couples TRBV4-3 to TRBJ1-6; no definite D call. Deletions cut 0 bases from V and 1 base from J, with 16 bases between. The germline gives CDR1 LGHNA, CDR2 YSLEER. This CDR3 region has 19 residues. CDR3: CASSQDTPTPGSYNSPLHF. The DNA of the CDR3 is TGCGCCAGCAGCCAAGATACTCCAACACCAGGATCCTATAATTCACCCCTCCACTTT.

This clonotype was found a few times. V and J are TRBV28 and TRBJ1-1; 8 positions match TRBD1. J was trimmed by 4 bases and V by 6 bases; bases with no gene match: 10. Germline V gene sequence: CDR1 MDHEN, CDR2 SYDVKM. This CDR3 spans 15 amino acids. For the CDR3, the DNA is TGTGCCAGCAGCACAGGGGGGGGTCGGGGCACTGAAGCTTTCTTT. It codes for CASSTGGGRGTEAFF.

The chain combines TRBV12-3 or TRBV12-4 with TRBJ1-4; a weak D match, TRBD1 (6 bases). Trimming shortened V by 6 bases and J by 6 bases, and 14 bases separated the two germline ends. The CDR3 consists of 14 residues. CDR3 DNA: TGTGCCAGCAGAAACAGGGAGTCGGATGAAAAACTGTTTTTT. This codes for CASRNRESDEKLFF.

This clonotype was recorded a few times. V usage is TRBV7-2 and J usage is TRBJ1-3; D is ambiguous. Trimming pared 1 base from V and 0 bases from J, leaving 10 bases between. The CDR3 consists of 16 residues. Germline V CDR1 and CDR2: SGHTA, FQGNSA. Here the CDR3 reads CASSLGWPSSGNTIYF. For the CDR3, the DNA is TGTGCCAGCAGCTTAGGGTGGCCAAGCTCTGGAAACACCATATATTTT.

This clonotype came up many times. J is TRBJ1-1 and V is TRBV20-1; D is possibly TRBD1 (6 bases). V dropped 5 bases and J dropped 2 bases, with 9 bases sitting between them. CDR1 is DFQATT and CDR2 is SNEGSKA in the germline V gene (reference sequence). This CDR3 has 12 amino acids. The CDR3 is CSAQQGNTEAFF. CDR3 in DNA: TGCAGTGCTCAACAGGGTAACACTGAAGCTTTCTTT.